This T cell receptor beta chain was documented in a study of blood T cells in healthy people across ages. Combining a sample-barcoded 5' primer with a J-beta primer mix, a second PCR ran for 7 to 11 cycles. Using its own MiXCR run on the 5' RACE reads, TCRdb lists one record per CDR3 protein. The table includes over 950,000 distinct CDR3 sequences, around two fifths detected once. Looked up from germline, CDR1 is SEHNR and CDR2 is FQNEAQ (reference sequence). The CDR3 is 16 amino acids. J gave up 1 base and V 3 bases, and 7 bases lay outside the gene matches. The sample was blood. The sequence was obtained from a man between 18 and 35 years old in good health. The chain joins TRBV7-9 to TRBJ1-1; 8 nucleotides line up with TRBD1. The CDR3 DNA sequence: TGTGCCAGCAGCTTCCCGTTAGGGACAGGGAACACTGAAGCTTTCTTT. Its translation is CASSFPLGTGNTEAFF.